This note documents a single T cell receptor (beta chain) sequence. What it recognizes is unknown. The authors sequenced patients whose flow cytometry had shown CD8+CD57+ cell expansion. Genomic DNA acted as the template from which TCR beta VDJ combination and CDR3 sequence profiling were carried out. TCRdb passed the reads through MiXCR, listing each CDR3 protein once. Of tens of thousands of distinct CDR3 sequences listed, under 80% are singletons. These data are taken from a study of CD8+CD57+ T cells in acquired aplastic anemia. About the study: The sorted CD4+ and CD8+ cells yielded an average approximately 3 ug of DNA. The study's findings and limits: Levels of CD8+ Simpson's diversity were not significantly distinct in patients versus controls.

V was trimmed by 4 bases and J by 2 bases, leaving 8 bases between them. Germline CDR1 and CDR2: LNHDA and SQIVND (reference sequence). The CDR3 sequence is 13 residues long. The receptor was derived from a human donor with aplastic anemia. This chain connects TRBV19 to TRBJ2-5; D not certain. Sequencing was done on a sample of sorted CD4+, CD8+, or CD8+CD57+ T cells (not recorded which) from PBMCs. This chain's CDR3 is CASSTGSQETQYF. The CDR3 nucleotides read TGTGCCAGTAGTACAGGCAGTCAAGAGACCCAGTACTTC.